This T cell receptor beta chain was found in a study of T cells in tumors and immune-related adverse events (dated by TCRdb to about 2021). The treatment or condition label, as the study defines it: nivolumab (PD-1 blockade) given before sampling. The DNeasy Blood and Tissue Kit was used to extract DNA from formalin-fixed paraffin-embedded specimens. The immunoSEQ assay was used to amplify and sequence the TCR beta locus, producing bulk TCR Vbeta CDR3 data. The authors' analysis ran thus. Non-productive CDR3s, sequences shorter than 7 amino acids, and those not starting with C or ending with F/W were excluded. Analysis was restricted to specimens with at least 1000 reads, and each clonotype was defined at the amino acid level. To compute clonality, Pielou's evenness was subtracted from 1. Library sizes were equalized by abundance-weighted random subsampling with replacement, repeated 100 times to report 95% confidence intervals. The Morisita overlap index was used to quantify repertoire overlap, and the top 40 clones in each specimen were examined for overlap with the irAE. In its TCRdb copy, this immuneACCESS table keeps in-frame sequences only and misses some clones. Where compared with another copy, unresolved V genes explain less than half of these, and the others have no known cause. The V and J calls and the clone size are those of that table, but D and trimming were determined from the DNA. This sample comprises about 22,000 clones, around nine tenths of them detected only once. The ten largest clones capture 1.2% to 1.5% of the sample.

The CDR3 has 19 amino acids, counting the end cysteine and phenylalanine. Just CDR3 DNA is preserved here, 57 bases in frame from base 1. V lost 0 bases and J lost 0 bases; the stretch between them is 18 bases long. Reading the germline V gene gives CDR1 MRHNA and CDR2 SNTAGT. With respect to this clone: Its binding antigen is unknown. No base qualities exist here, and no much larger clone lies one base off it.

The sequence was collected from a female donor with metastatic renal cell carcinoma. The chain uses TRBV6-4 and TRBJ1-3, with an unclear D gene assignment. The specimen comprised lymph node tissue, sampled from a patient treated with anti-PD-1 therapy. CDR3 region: CASSDSRIFRSLSGNTIYF. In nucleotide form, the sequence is TGTGCCAGCAGTGACTCCCGGATATTTCGCAGCCTCTCTGGAAACACCATATATTTT.